This T cell receptor beta chain was sequenced for a study of cytomegalovirus exposure and HLA in healthy donors. Researchers ran the PCR with 60 Vbeta and 13 Jbeta primers. Profiling relied on immunoSEQ multiplex PCR, and the TCRdb table lists in-frame clones only, not all of them. The profile shows 100,000 to 150,000 clones, roughly 72% of them singletons. About this clone itself: Its antigen is unidentified. A read error may produce the germline difference seen at one junction end.

Germline V gene sequence: CDR1 SQVTM, CDR2 ANQGSEA. This CDR3 comprises 11 residues. General study findings and limits: Information on immune exposure was restricted to one variable (CMV serostatus). There were a few CMV-associated chains whose specificity for CMV antigens was confirmed in vitro.

The TCR comes from a woman between 50 and 59 years old in good health and CMV-seronegative. Material for sequencing was PBMCs. The chain recombines TRBV29-1 with TRBJ2-3; 9 positions match TRBD1. CDR3 coding DNA: TGCAGCGTTGCCGGGGACAGGGATTTAGATTTT. This translates into CSVAGDRDLDF.